The 22 T cell receptor beta chains in this list originate from one sample, sequenced in a study of siplizumab effects on memory and regulatory T cells. TCRdb's copy holds only in-frame clones and misses some; the assay was immunoSEQ multiplex PCR. This repertoire shows 60,000 or so clones, approximately 95% found once; its top ten account for 30% to 40%. The sequenced sample consisted of CD8+ T cells sorted from blood. All receptors derive from a human donor in good health.

The V and J genes are TRBV4-3 and TRBJ2-7; 7 bases fit TRBD1. J was trimmed by 3 bases and V by 5 bases; bases with no gene match: 4. From germline, CDR1 is LGHNA and CDR2 YSLEER. The CDR3 has 13 amino acids. CDR3 protein: CASSSRDSYEQYF. Here the CDR3 DNA reads TGCGCCAGCAGCAGCCGGGACAGCTACGAGCAGTACTTC.

This chain joins TRBV6-6 and TRBJ2-1; 7 positions match TRBD2. Germline CDR1 and CDR2: MNHNY and SVGAGI (reference sequence). J lost 3 bases, V lost 11 bases, and 7 bases had no gene match. This CDR3 region has 13 residues. CDR3: CACAGANYNEQFF. The DNA for the CDR3 is TGTGCCTGCGCGGGAGCGAACTACAATGAGCAGTTCTTC.

The table lists this clone with a count of one. This chain links TRBV29-1 with TRBJ2-7; D possibly uses TRBD1 or TRBD2 (6 bases each). The V and J ends lost 4 bases and 3 bases respectively, with 13 bases between them. Germline V gene lookup returns CDR1 SQVTM and CDR2 ANQGSEA. This CDR3 region has 13 residues. CDR3 sequence reads: CSVARGRVYEQYF. The DNA of the CDR3 is TGCAGCGTTGCCCGGGGGCGGGTCTACGAGCAGTACTTC.

The genes are TRBV6-1 and TRBJ2-1; 8 bases are a match to TRBD2. The V gene end was trimmed by 6 bases and the J gene end by 10 bases; junction bases not matched to a gene: 2. CDR3 size: 11 residues. Germline CDR1 MNHNS, CDR2 SASEGT. This CDR3 is CASSGGGEQFF. CDR3 nucleotide sequence: TGTGCCAGCAGCGGGGGGGGAGAGCAGTTCTTC.

The chain employs TRBV19 and TRBJ2-1, with D possibly TRBD2 on 6 matching bases. Between the trimmed V and J ends, which lost 3 bases and 0 bases, there was a span of 6 bases. Germline V gene sequence: CDR1 LNHDA, CDR2 SQIVND (reference sequence). This CDR3 is 14 amino acids long. In DNA form, the CDR3 reads TGTGCCAGTAGTATCGGGAGCTCCTACAATGAGCAGTTCTTC. Translation gives CASSIGSSYNEQFF.

The chain uses TRBV29-1 and TRBJ2-3; D is possibly TRBD2 (5 bases). The CDR3 totals 13 residues. Trimming pared 7 bases from V and 4 bases from J, leaving 15 bases between. Germline V CDR1 and CDR2: SQVTM, ANQGSEA. In nucleotides, the CDR3 is TGCAGCGCCGGGCCCACGGAGGCAGATACGCAGTATTTT. It specifies CSAGPTEADTQYF.

The chain has TRBV7-3 and TRBJ2-2; D unclear. The CDR3 sequence is 12 residues long. CDR1 SGHTA and CDR2 FQGTGA come from the germline V gene. V lost 5 bases to trimming and J lost 6 bases, with 7 bases between them. For the CDR3, the DNA is TGTGCCAGCAGCCCTGGGTCCGGGGAGCTGTTTTTT. Its protein is CASSPGSGELFF.

This chain links TRBV7-9 with TRBJ2-4; D may correspond to TRBD1 or TRBD2 (5 bases each). V dropped 5 bases and J dropped 1 base, with 15 bases sitting between them. CDR3 length: 16 amino acids. CDR1 is SEHNR and CDR2 is FQNEAQ in the germline V gene (reference sequence). CDR3 bases: TGTGCCAGCAGCCAATTCGGGGCGGAGGCCAAAAACATTCAGTACTTC. Amino acid sequence: CASSQFGAEAKNIQYF.

The chain links TRBV27 to TRBJ2-3; D is unresolved. Germline V gene lookup returns CDR1 MNHEY and CDR2 SMNVEV (reference sequence). V was shortened by 1 base and J by 0 bases, with 2 bases between the two germline ends. The CDR3 is 13 residues long. CDR3 nucleotides: TGTGCCAGCAGTTTATGGAGCACAGATACGCAGTATTTT. Its translation is CASSLWSTDTQYF.

The chain couples TRBV7-9 to TRBJ1-4; D ambiguous. Trimming removed 5 bases from V and 8 bases from J, with 6 bases in between. CDR1 is SEHNR and CDR2 is FQNEAQ in the germline V gene (reference sequence). The CDR3 has 11 amino acids. As DNA, the CDR3 is TGTGCCAGCAGCGATGTAGAAAAACTGTTTTTT. It encodes CASSDVEKLFF.

This clone was seen many times. The J gene is TRBJ1-1, the V gene TRBV30; a weak D match, TRBD1 (5 bases). This CDR3 contains 12 residues. The V end was cut by 4 bases, the J end by 6 bases, with 12 bases between. Germline V gene lookup returns CDR1 GTSNPN and CDR2 SVGIG (reference sequence). The CDR3 DNA reads TGTGCCTGGACCGGACATCCCGCTGAAGCTTTCTTT. As protein: CAWTGHPAEAFF.

The J gene is TRBJ1-2, the V gene TRBV14; D call uncertain. The CDR3 spans 16 residues. The germline gives CDR1 SGHDN, CDR2 FVKESK. Trimming stripped 0 bases from V and 0 bases from J, with 11 bases between. CDR3 region: CASSQDTRVPNYGYTF. DNA for the CDR3: TGTGCCAGCAGCCAAGATACGAGGGTACCTAACTATGGCTACACCTTC. The complete variable domain, with remaining parts taken from reference TRBV14 and TRBJ1-2, reads EAGVTQFPSHSVIEKGQTVTLRCDPISGHDNLYWYRRVMGKEIKFLLHFVKESKQDESGMPNNRFLAERTGGTYSTLKVQPAELEDSGVYFCASSQDTRVPNYGYTFGSGTRLTVV.

This chain joins TRBV28 and TRBJ2-1, with TRBD1 identical over 9 bases. Trimming cost V 4 bases and J 3 bases; bases outside gene matches: 7. This CDR3 has 16 amino acids. Germline CDR1 reads MDHEN; CDR2 reads SYDVKM. The CDR3 loop reads CASSYSGTGSYNEQFF. The DNA for the CDR3 is TGTGCCAGCAGTTACTCCGGGACAGGGAGCTACAATGAGCAGTTCTTC.

V gene TRBV7-8 combines with J gene TRBJ1-1; 7 bases fit TRBD1. The CDR3 consists of 13 residues. From germline, CDR1 is SGHVS and CDR2 FQNEAQ. Trimming at V came to 5 bases and at J to 5 bases, leaving 5 bases not matched to a gene. In DNA form, the CDR3 reads TGTGCCAGCAGCCCACGGACAGGAACTGAAGCTTTCTTT. Translation gives CASSPRTGTEAFF.

This clone has just one count. Here the CDR3 DNA reads TGTGCCAGCAGTGAAGCGGTAGCGAAGGGGGAGACCCAGTACTTC. Residues: CASSEAVAKGETQYF. The rearrangement links TRBV6-1 to TRBJ2-5; D is possibly TRBD1 or TRBD2 (5 bases each). V was cut by 0 bases and J by 5 bases, with 13 bases left in between. CDR3 length: 15 amino acids. Germline V CDR1 and CDR2: MNHNS, SASEGT.

This sequence joins TRBV7-9 and TRBJ2-7; no firm D call. Trimming removed 0 bases at V and 2 bases at J, with 8 bases between. Germline CDR1 is SEHNR and CDR2 is FQNEAQ (reference sequence). CDR3 length: 14 residues. The CDR3 nucleotides are TGTGCCAGCAGCTTAGCAGACGGAACCTACGAGCAGTACTTC. Its translation: CASSLADGTYEQYF.

This chain uses TRBV9 with TRBJ2-3; possible D gene TRBD1, 6 bases. Germline V CDR1 and CDR2: SGDLS, YYNGEE. The ends were cut back, 4 bases at V and 4 bases at J, with 13 bases in the middle. There are 14 residues in the CDR3. The CDR3 loop reads CASSPDRLADTQYF. CDR3 coding DNA: TGTGCCAGCAGCCCCGACAGGTTGGCAGATACGCAGTATTTT.

The chain is built from TRBV29-1 and TRBJ1-2; D call uncertain. The CDR3 runs 13 residues. Trimming took 3 bases from V and 8 from J, leaving 16 bases between them. Germline CDR1 is SQVTM and CDR2 is ANQGSEA. In DNA, the CDR3 is TGCAGCGTTGATAAGGCAGGTCGGGAGGGCTACACCTTC. This codes for CSVDKAGREGYTF.

This clone was seen a single time. The chain couples TRBV5-8 to TRBJ2-7; D might be TRBD2 (5 bases). Germline lookup yields CDR1 SGHTS and CDR2 YDEGEE. With 0 bases removed from V and 0 bases from J, the gap between germline ends came to 7 bases. This CDR3 contains 14 residues. CDR3 in DNA: TGTGCCAGCAGCTTGGGAGGGCGCTCCTACGAGCAGTACTTC. This translates into CASSLGGRSYEQYF.

This chain joins TRBV4-1 and TRBJ2-2; 13 bases map to TRBD2. Germline V gene sequence: CDR1 MGHRA, CDR2 YSYEKL. The ends lost 6 bases at V and 5 bases at J; junction bases unmatched: 6. CDR3 length: 16 residues. The CDR3, as DNA: TGCGCCAGCAGTTTGGGACTAGCGGGAATAACCGGGGAGCTGTTTTTT. Its protein product is CASSLGLAGITGELFF.

CDR3: CASSQVGPESSYNEQFF. The CDR3, as DNA: TGCGCCAGCAGCCAAGTCGGGCCCGAGAGCTCCTACAATGAGCAGTTCTTC. This sequence joins TRBV4-1 and TRBJ2-1; D not certain. The CDR3 is 17 residues long. Germline CDR1 MGHRA, CDR2 YSYEKL. V lost 1 base, J lost 0 bases, and 13 bases lay in between.

This rearrangement joins TRBV6-5 to TRBJ2-6; a possible D gene is TRBD1 (6 bases). The V and J ends lost 6 bases and 3 bases respectively, with 12 bases between them. Germline CDR1 reads MNHEY; CDR2 reads SVGAGI. This CDR3 spans 15 amino acids. CDR3 amino acids: CASRPDRFGANVLTF. In nucleotides, the CDR3 is TGTGCCAGCAGACCAGACAGGTTTGGGGCCAACGTCCTGACTTTC.